This T cell receptor (beta chain) derives from a study of shared clonotypes between healthy human individuals. The authors split each subset's genomic DNA evenly across several immunoSEQ plates. Original processing methods: ImmunoSEQ only sent back junction sequences with no quality scores, so filtering was done differently. Sequencing used immunoSEQ multiplex PCR; TCRdb keeps in-frame clones, though not all of them. V and J calls and clone size are as listed in that table; D and trimming were resolved from the DNA. The repertoire consists of some 2.1 million clones, with about 93% occurring once and the leading ten covering about 1.7%. A remark on this clone: The antigen remains unidentified.

Cells designated naive CD8 were CD45RO-negative and were positively selected for CCR7, with terminally differentiated effector memory CD45RA+ cells excluded. General observations from the study: Relative to their counterparts shared across all four donors, non-shared clonotypes exhibited diminished generation probabilities.

The TCR sequence derives from a man between 18 and 29 years old in good health. Some clones in this sample may be carry-over from other donors' samples. Sequencing was performed on naive CD8+ T cells from PBMCs.

CDR3 nucleotides: TGTGCCAGCAGTTCCGGGACAGGGTTGGACATTCAGTACTTC. This sequence encodes CASSSGTGLDIQYF. The chain is built from TRBV6-5 and TRBJ2-4; TRBD1 matches 9 bases. Looked up from germline, CDR1 is MNHEY and CDR2 is SVGAGI. With 4 bases clipped from V and 8 bases from J, the junction kept 6 bases outside the gene matches. The CDR3 is 14 amino acids.